The source of this TCR beta chain is a study of cytomegalovirus exposure and HLA in healthy donors. This PCR relied on a set of 60 Vbeta primers and 13 Jbeta primers. Sequenced by immunoSEQ multiplex PCR; TCRdb stores in-frame clones only, minus some. The data show more than 65,000 clones, with about 74% seen just once and 6.2% held by the top ten. Nominal health characterized the donors when sampled, though unrecorded immune exposures were likely. Germline V gene lookup returns CDR1 SEHNR and CDR2 FQNEAQ (reference sequence). Trimming at V came to 0 bases and at J to 7 bases, leaving 5 bases not matched to a gene. CDR3 length equals 15 residues. This clone appeared a single time.

The clonotype comes from a woman aged 45-65 years in good health and CMV-seropositive. The sequenced material came from PBMCs. The J gene is TRBJ1-4, the V gene TRBV7-9; 7 positions match TRBD1. CDR3 DNA sequence: TGTGCCAGCAGCTTAGCGATACAGGGGAGTGAAAAACTGTTTTTT. Residues: CASSLAIQGSEKLFF.